This TCR beta chain came from a study of T-cell reconstitution after alpha-beta-depleted transplantation in children. Study-level results: By one year post-transplant, T-cell counts and diversity largely arose from T cells that were newly produced. Reportedly, roughly two months post-transplant, alpha-beta T cells arose from several hundred expanded graft clones.

Unique molecular identifiers were used in preparing the TCRbeta library. TCRdb reprocessed the PCR reads via MiXCR and lists one record per CDR3 protein. The repertoire holds 490,000 or so distinct CDR3 sequences, with approximately 10% as singletons. Per germline, CDR1 MNHNS and CDR2 SASEGT. Trimming shortened V by 6 bases and J by 11 bases, and 13 bases separated the two germline ends. The CDR3 contains 11 residues. This clonotype has a handful of counts. Its antigen is currently unknown. The gene calls are TRBV6-1 and TRBJ1-1; D ambiguous. The sequence was obtained from a child younger than 10 with inherited bone marrow failure, due to receive a stem cell transplant. Sequencing was performed on PBMCs, taken before TCRalphabeta/CD19-depleted stem cell transplant. CDR3: CASSQAEKAFF. The CDR3 DNA is TGTGCCAGCAGCCAAGCCGAGAAGGCTTTCTTT.